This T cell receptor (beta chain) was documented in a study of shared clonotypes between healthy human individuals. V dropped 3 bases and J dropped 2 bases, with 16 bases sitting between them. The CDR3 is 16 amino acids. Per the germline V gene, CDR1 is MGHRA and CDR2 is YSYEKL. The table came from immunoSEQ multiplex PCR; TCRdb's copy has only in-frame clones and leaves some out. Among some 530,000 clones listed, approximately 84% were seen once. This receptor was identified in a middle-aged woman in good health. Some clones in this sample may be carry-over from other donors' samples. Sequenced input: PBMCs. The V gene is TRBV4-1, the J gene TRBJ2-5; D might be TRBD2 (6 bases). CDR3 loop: CASSQRSGARQETQYF. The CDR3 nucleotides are TGCGCCAGCAGCCAGAGATCGGGAGCCCGGCAAGAGACCCAGTACTTC.